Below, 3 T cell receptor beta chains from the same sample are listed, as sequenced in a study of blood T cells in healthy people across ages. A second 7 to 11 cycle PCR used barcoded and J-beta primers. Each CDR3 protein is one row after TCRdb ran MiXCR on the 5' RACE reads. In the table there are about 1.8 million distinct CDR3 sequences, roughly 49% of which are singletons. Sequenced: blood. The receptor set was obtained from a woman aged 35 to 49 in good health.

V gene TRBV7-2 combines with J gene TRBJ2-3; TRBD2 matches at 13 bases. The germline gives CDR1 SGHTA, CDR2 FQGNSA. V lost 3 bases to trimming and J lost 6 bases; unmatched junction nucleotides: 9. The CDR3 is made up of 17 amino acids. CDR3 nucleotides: TGTGCCAGCAGCTTGAGGACTAGCGGGGGCCCGAGGGATACGCAGTATTTT. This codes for CASSLRTSGGPRDTQYF.

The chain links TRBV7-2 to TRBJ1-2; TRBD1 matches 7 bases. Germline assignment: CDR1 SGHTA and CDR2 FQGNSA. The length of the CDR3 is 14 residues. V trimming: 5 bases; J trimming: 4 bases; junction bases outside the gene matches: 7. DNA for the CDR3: TGTGCCAGCAGCGCCCCCGGGACAGTCTATGGCTACACCTTC. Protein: CASSAPGTVYGYTF.

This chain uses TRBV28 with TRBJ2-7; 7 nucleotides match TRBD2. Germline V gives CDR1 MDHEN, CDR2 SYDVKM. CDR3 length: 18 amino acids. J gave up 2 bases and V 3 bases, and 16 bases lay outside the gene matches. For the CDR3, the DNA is TGTGCCAGCAGTTTGGCCCCTAGCGGTCCCCTCGGCACCTACGAGCAGTACTTC. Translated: CASSLAPSGPLGTYEQYF.